The following is a TCR beta chain sequence with its context. The sample originates from a study of radiotherapy plus CTLA-4 blockade in lung cancer. Background on the study: Disease control was seen in about 30% of patients, objective responses in roughly 19%.

Assay used: immunoSEQ multiplex PCR; TCRdb lists only in-frame clones, some missing. The data contain about 48,000 clones, 75% to 85% of them seen just once; the ten biggest clones take up about 3.3%. CDR3 size: 15 residues. V was trimmed by 4 bases and J by 3 bases, leaving 16 bases between them. Per the germline V gene, CDR1 is MDHEN and CDR2 is SYDVKM. The J gene is TRBJ2-7, the V gene TRBV28; D is possibly TRBD1 (7 bases). This receptor was taken from a human donor with non-small cell lung cancer who had stable disease on radiotherapy plus ipilimumab. The sequencing here drew on peripheral blood, taken from a patient treated with radiotherapy plus ipilimumab. CDR3 nucleotide sequence: TGTGCCAGCAGTTCGACAGGGCGGGGAAACTACGAGCAGTACTTC. Amino acids: CASSSTGRGNYEQYF. Full variable domain (rest looked up from reference TRBV28 and TRBJ2-7): DVKVTQSSRYLVKRTGEKVFLECVQDMDHENMFWYRQDPGLGLRLIYFSYDVKMKEKGDIPEGYSVSREKKERFSLILESASTNQTSMYLCASSSTGRGNYEQYFGPGTRLTVT.